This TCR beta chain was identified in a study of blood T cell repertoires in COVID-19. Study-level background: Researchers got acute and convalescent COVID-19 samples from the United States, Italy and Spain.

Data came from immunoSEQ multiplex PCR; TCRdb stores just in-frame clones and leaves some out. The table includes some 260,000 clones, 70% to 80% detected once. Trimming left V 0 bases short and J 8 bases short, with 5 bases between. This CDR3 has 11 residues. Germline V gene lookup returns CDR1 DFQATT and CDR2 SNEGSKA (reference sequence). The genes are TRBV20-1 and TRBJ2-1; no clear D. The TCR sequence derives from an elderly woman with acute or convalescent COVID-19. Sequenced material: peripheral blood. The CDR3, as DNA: TGCAGTGCTAGAGATAGATATGAGCAGTTCTTC. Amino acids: CSARDRYEQFF.